This T cell receptor (beta chain) was sequenced during a study of cytomegalovirus exposure and HLA in healthy donors. 13 Jbeta primers and 60 Vbeta primers were used for the PCR. Repertoires were generated with immunoSEQ multiplex PCR, while TCRdb's copy carries only in-frame clones and drops some. The sample yields fewer than 200,000 clones, 80% to 90% seen once. The CDR3 consists of 11 residues. CDR1 and CDR2 from the germline V gene are MDHEN and SYDVKM. Trimming left V 10 bases short and J 4 bases short, with 11 bases between. The TCR was taken from a woman aged 18 to 35 in good health and CMV-seronegative. Sequencing used PBMCs. The rearrangement uses TRBV28 and TRBJ2-7; D is undetermined. The CDR3 bases are TGTGCCACCCAGTCGGGTTACGAGCAGTACTTC. Translating gives CATQSGYEQYF.